The next 29 T cell receptor beta chains were all read from a single sample in a study of cytomegalovirus exposure and HLA in healthy donors. Profiling relied on immunoSEQ multiplex PCR, and the TCRdb table lists in-frame clones only, not all of them. The sample carries over 250,000 clones, about 86% recorded once. Sequenced: PBMCs. The source is a woman under 30 in good health and CMV-seronegative.

The chain recombines TRBV18 with TRBJ2-7, with unresolved D. The V gene lost 5 bases and the J gene lost 2 bases, with 7 bases spanning the gap. The CDR3 sequence is 12 residues long. Germline V gene data show CDR1 as KGHSH and CDR2 as LQKENI. The CDR3: CASSGSAYEQYF. The CDR3 nucleotides read TGTGCCAGCTCAGGCAGTGCCTACGAGCAGTACTTC.

The V and J genes are TRBV28 and TRBJ1-1; D ambiguous. The germline gives CDR1 MDHEN, CDR2 SYDVKM. V dropped 7 bases and J dropped 7 bases, with 19 bases sitting between them. The length of the CDR3 is 14 residues. CDR3 bases: TGTGCCAGCATCGCGACTCCTAGAAGTAATGAAGCTTTCTTT. Translation gives CASIATPRSNEAFF.

The rearrangement links TRBV29-1 to TRBJ2-7, with 9 bases identical to TRBD1. V lost 0 bases, J lost 2 bases, and 5 bases stayed unmatched. The V gene's germline CDR1 is SQVTM and CDR2 ANQGSEA. The CDR3 has 15 amino acids. CDR3 sequence (DNA): TGCAGCGTTGAAGAAGGGACAGGGAGCACCTACGAGCAGTACTTC. This codes for CSVEEGTGSTYEQYF.

J is TRBJ1-5 and V is TRBV27, with TRBD1 matching over 8 bases. This CDR3 is 13 amino acids long. Trimming at V came to 6 bases and at J to 6 bases, leaving 4 bases not matched to a gene. Germline loops: CDR1 MNHEY, CDR2 SMNVEV (reference sequence). CDR3 protein: CASSQTGGQPQHF. CDR3 nucleotide sequence: TGTGCCAGCAGCCAAACAGGGGGTCAGCCCCAGCATTTT.

This chain joins TRBV27 and TRBJ1-1, with D maybe TRBD1 (6 bases). Trimming shortened V by 6 bases and J by 0 bases, and 14 bases separated the two germline ends. The germline gives CDR1 MNHEY, CDR2 SMNVEV (reference sequence). The CDR3 is 15 residues long. The CDR3 here is CASSLYGQMNTEAFF. In DNA, the CDR3 is TGTGCCAGCAGCCTCTATGGACAGATGAACACTGAAGCTTTCTTT.

The CDR3 DNA follows: TGTGCCAGCAGCCGCTGGGACAGGGGACTGAATTCACCCCTCCACTTT. Amino acids: CASSRWDRGLNSPLHF. The rearrangement links TRBV14 to TRBJ1-6; 10 nucleotides match TRBD1. CDR3 length: 16 residues. V shed 4 bases and J 7 bases; nucleotides not matched to a gene: 7. CDR1 and CDR2 from the germline V gene are SGHDN and FVKESK.

The J gene is TRBJ2-7, the V gene TRBV27; D may be TRBD1 (5 bases). Between the trimmed V and J ends, which lost 2 bases and 2 bases, there was a span of 10 bases. Germline CDR1 is MNHEY and CDR2 is SMNVEV (reference sequence). The length of the CDR3 is 14 residues. The CDR3 DNA sequence: TGTGCCAGCAGTTTAAAAGGGGCGCCCTACGAGCAGTACTTC. It translates to CASSLKGAPYEQYF.

The chain links TRBV18 to TRBJ2-1, with D perhaps TRBD2 (5 bases). The CDR3 is 15 residues long. The germline V gene encodes CDR1 KGHSH and CDR2 LQKENI. V shed 3 bases and J shed 0 bases, with 9 bases lying between them. CDR3 residues: CASSPERNSYNEQFF. The CDR3, as DNA: TGTGCCAGCTCACCCGAGCGGAACTCCTACAATGAGCAGTTCTTC.

The genes are TRBV5-1 and TRBJ1-4, with D possibly matching TRBD1 (5 bases). V lost 4 bases to trimming and J lost 4 bases, with 11 bases between them. Per germline, CDR1 SGHRS and CDR2 YFSETQ. The CDR3 runs 14 residues. CDR3 loop: CASSPTVNNEKLFF. The CDR3 bases are TGCGCCAGCAGCCCGACAGTTAATAATGAAAAACTGTTTTTT. Combining the CDR3 with reference TRBV5-1 and TRBJ1-4 gives the whole variable domain KAGVTQTPRYLIKTRGQQVTLSCSPISGHRSVSWYQQTPGQGLQFLFEYFSETQRNKGNFPGRFSGRQFSNSRSEMNVSTLELGDSALYLCASSPTVNNEKLFFGSGTQLSVL.

V gene TRBV6-6 combines with J gene TRBJ1-1, with D uncertain. The ends were cut back, 7 bases at V and 0 bases at J, with 9 bases in the middle. Looked up from germline, CDR1 is MNHNY and CDR2 is SVGAGI (reference sequence). This CDR3 has 13 residues. CDR3 residues: CASTDYMNTEAFF. CDR3 in DNA: TGTGCCAGCACCGACTACATGAACACTGAAGCTTTCTTT.

The chain uses TRBV25-1 and TRBJ2-3; the D gene is possibly TRBD1 (7 bases). This CDR3 has 13 residues. The ends were cut back, 7 bases at V and 5 bases at J, with 13 bases in the middle. Germline-derived CDR1 and CDR2 are MGHDK and SYGVNS. CDR3 DNA sequence: TGTGCCAGCAAGTTGCAGGGGGGAGATACGCAGTATTTT. As protein: CASKLQGGDTQYF.

This clone occurred many times. This sequence joins TRBV29-1 and TRBJ1-2; D unclear. The CDR3 has 12 amino acids. CDR1 is SQVTM and CDR2 is ANQGSEA in the germline V gene. Deletions cut 0 bases from V and 12 bases from J, with 14 bases between. CDR3 sequence reads: CSVEDPGGGDTF. In nucleotides, the CDR3 is TGCAGCGTTGAAGATCCCGGCGGAGGAGACACCTTC.

The V and J genes are TRBV28 and TRBJ2-5; 9 bases map to TRBD1. With V trimmed by 4 bases and J by 4 bases, 4 bases remained unmatched. The length of the CDR3 is 14 residues. Germline CDR1 reads MDHEN; CDR2 reads SYDVKM. The CDR3 here is CASSSGTGLETQYF. The CDR3 DNA reads as TGTGCCAGCAGTTCCGGGACAGGGTTAGAGACCCAGTACTTC.

The V call is TRBV7-6, the J call TRBJ2-1; the match to TRBD2 covers 9 bases. The CDR3 spans 15 residues. The V segment lost 5 bases and the J segment 6 bases; nucleotides outside the gene matches: 8. The germline gives CDR1 SGHVS, CDR2 FNYEAQ. The DNA of the CDR3 is TGTGCCAGCAGCCCCAGGACTAGCGTTCTCAATGAGCAGTTCTTC. It encodes CASSPRTSVLNEQFF.

J is TRBJ1-1 and V is TRBV4-3; D gene ambiguous. CDR3 length: 17 residues. CDR1 and CDR2 (germline): LGHNA, YSLEER. The V end was cut by 4 bases, the J end by 5 bases, with 23 bases between. The CDR3 region has the DNA TGCGCCAGCAGCCCCCCCAAGGGCGGCAGAGGGTGGACTGAAGCTTTCTTT. Its translation is CASSPPKGGRGWTEAFF.

This chain uses TRBV19 with TRBJ1-2, with TRBD1 as a possible D gene (5 bases). Per germline, CDR1 LNHDA and CDR2 SQIVND (reference sequence). The CDR3 spans 15 residues. Trimming shortened V by 3 bases and J by 1 base, and 12 bases separated the two germline ends. This chain's CDR3 is CASSIGGGDNYGYTF. For the CDR3, the DNA is TGTGCCAGTAGTATCGGAGGAGGGGATAACTATGGCTACACCTTC.

The chain links TRBV14 to TRBJ2-7; 7 bases are a match to TRBD1. After removal of 3 bases from V and 3 bases from J, the junction contained 2 bases not matched to a gene. From germline, CDR1 is SGHDN and CDR2 FVKESK. CDR3 length: 13 residues. The CDR3 bases are TGTGCCAGCAGCCACCGGGACAGCTACGAGCAGTACTTC. This codes for CASSHRDSYEQYF.

The V call is TRBV11-2, the J call TRBJ1-2; D uncertain. The CDR3 totals 13 residues. V gave up 0 bases and J gave up 2 bases, with 4 bases separating them. CDR1 SGHAT and CDR2 FQNNGV come from the germline V gene. The CDR3 sequence: CASSLDSNYGYTF. CDR3 nucleotides: TGTGCCAGCAGCTTAGACTCGAACTATGGCTACACCTTC.

CDR3 DNA: TGTGCCAGTAGCCACAGGGCTACCATGAACACTGAAGCTTTCTTT. Residues: CASSHRATMNTEAFF. The chain recombines TRBV19 with TRBJ1-1; tentatively, D is TRBD1 (6 bases). Trimming pared 6 bases from V and 0 bases from J, leaving 14 bases between. Germline V gene lookup returns CDR1 LNHDA and CDR2 SQIVND (reference sequence). This CDR3 has 15 amino acids.

The rearrangement uses TRBV13 and TRBJ1-2; 7 positions agree with TRBD1. The CDR3 sequence is 15 residues long. V lost 2 bases to trimming and J lost 3 bases; unmatched junction nucleotides: 6. The germline V gene has CDR1 PRHDT and CDR2 FYEKMQ (reference sequence). The CDR3 region has the DNA TGTGCCAGCAGCTTAACCGACAGGGCCCACTATGGCTACACCTTC. It codes for CASSLTDRAHYGYTF.

There are a few counts of this clone. This chain connects TRBV27 to TRBJ1-1; D may be TRBD1 (6 bases). Trimming left V 8 bases short and J 10 bases short, with 14 bases between. Germline values: CDR1 MNHEY, CDR2 SMNVEV (reference sequence). This CDR3 spans 11 amino acids. CDR3 nucleotide sequence: TGTGCCAGCCGAAACAGGGAAAGAGCTTTCTTT. It translates to CASRNRERAFF.

The gene calls are TRBV19 and TRBJ2-1; 9 bases line up with TRBD2. Germline V gene data show CDR1 as LNHDA and CDR2 as SQIVND (reference sequence). V was clipped by 5 bases and J by 14 bases; unmatched bases: 16. CDR3 length equals 15 residues. In DNA, the CDR3 is TGTGCCAGTAGTCCAATAGCGGGAGCAGTGGGGAGGGAGTTCTTC. This gives the protein CASSPIAGAVGREFF.

This chain connects TRBV7-2 to TRBJ2-7; 10 nucleotides line up with TRBD2. The CDR3 is 16 amino acids. Germline CDR1 is SGHTA and CDR2 is FQGNSA. V gave up 5 bases and J gave up 5 bases; unmatched junction bases: 12. In DNA, the CDR3 is TGTGCCAGCAGCCCTAACCAGCGGGGGGGCCCCGACGAGCAGTACTTC. It yields the protein CASSPNQRGGPDEQYF.

The chain is built from TRBV6-5 and TRBJ1-3; 10 positions match TRBD1. CDR1 and CDR2 (germline): MNHEY, SVGAGI. CDR3 length: 14 residues. V trimming: 9 bases; J trimming: 9 bases; junction bases outside the gene matches: 11. CDR3 sequence reads: CASLVGTGEGTIYF. The CDR3, as DNA: TGTGCCAGTCTAGTAGGGACAGGGGAGGGCACCATATATTTT.

The genes are TRBV28 and TRBJ2-7, with TRBD1 as a possible D gene (6 bases). Germline V gene sequence: CDR1 MDHEN, CDR2 SYDVKM. The V and J ends lost 6 bases and 1 base respectively, with 22 bases between them. This CDR3 region has 17 residues. The CDR3 DNA follows: TGTGCCAGCAGCGCACCCTTCCCCCCGGACAGTTCCTACGAGCAGTACTTC. It codes for CASSAPFPPDSSYEQYF.

This clone was picked up one time. The V and J genes are TRBV2 and TRBJ1-4, with D hard to call. Trimming took 0 bases from V and 7 from J, leaving 6 bases between them. The CDR3 contains 13 residues. The germline CDR1 and CDR2 sequences are SNHLY and FYNNEI. CDR3 in amino acids: CASSEARGEKLFF. The CDR3 nucleotides are TGTGCCAGCAGTGAAGCGCGGGGTGAAAAACTGTTTTTT.

The rearrangement joins TRBV2 to TRBJ1-4, with D tentatively TRBD1 (5 bases). Trimming took 5 bases from V and 6 from J, leaving 22 bases between them. The germline gives CDR1 SNHLY, CDR2 FYNNEI. The length of the CDR3 is 17 residues. The CDR3 nucleotides read TGTGCCAGCAGTTATAAGTGGGAAAGTCAGGGCTATGAAAAACTGTTTTTT. Its protein is CASSYKWESQGYEKLFF.

This clone has just one count. V usage is TRBV9 and J usage is TRBJ2-3; no clear D. The CDR3 spans 15 residues. The germline V gene has CDR1 SGDLS and CDR2 YYNGEE. The V end was cut by 0 bases, the J end by 0 bases, with 8 bases between. The CDR3 sequence is CASSVVEASTDTQYF. The CDR3 coding sequence is TGTGCCAGCAGCGTAGTTGAAGCTAGCACAGATACGCAGTATTTT. The variable domain in full, with the rest retrieved from reference TRBV9 and TRBJ2-3, is DSGVTQTPKHLITATGQRVTLRCSPRSGDLSVYWYQQSLDQGLQFLIQYYNGEERAKGNILERFSAQQFPDLHSELNLSSLELGDSALYFCASSVVEASTDTQYFGPGTRLTVL.

The V gene is TRBV4-3, the J gene TRBJ1-5; 11 positions agree with TRBD1. Germline trimming cut 1 base from V and 6 bases from J; bases unmatched to any gene: 2. This CDR3 has 15 amino acids. The germline CDR1 and CDR2 sequences are LGHNA and YSLEER. The CDR3 spells CASSQGTGGFQPQHF. Here the CDR3 DNA reads TGCGCCAGCAGCCAAGGGACAGGGGGCTTTCAGCCCCAGCATTTT.